The source of this T cell receptor beta chain is a study of graft-versus-host responses after intestinal transplantation. Looking at the study overall: Multivisceral, liver-intestinal, or isolated intestinal grafts were transplanted into recipients.

A word on this clone: Its antigen is unknown.

Data came from immunoSEQ multiplex PCR; TCRdb stores just in-frame clones and leaves some out. The sample consists of 85,000 to 100,000 clones, 85% to 95% of them appearing once. Trimming cost V 5 bases and J 0 bases, with 18 bases left between them. CDR1 and CDR2 (germline): SGHNT, YYREEE (reference sequence). The CDR3 spans 17 residues. The chain uses TRBV5-4 and TRBJ2-1; weak D call: TRBD1 (5 bases). This TCR derives from a human donor who was the organ donor for an intestinal transplant. Sequenced material: unstimulated CD8+ T cells sorted from spleen or lymph node cells, taken before transplant. The CDR3 sequence is CASSGWGGMSSYNEQFF. CDR3 nucleotides: TGTGCCAGCAGTGGTTGGGGCGGTATGAGCTCCTACAATGAGCAGTTCTTC.